This T cell receptor (beta chain) was sequenced in a study of CD8 T cells in ankylosing spondylitis. Study results and limitations: Reports say disease-linked clones showed up significantly more in matched ankylosing spondylitis synovial fluid. Among TCR beta sequences, a motif of roughly 8 highly homologous variants appeared characteristic of ankylosing spondylitis blood. Peripheral blood held disease-linked clones only at relatively low frequency, and these were CD8+.

This clonotype was recorded many times. The antigen is undetermined. MiXCR was run by TCRdb on the 5' RACE reads, yielding one entry per CDR3 protein. This repertoire shows some 200,000 distinct CDR3 sequences, more than 25% found once; its top ten account for about 6.2%. The CDR3 is 14 amino acids. CDR1 DFQATT and CDR2 SNEGSKA come from the germline V gene (reference sequence). J gave up 5 bases and V 5 bases, and 10 bases lay outside the gene matches. Sequencing used blood, either unsorted or a sorted T cell fraction (not recorded which). This chain joins TRBV20-1 and TRBJ2-7; 9 bases agree with TRBD2. The TCR comes from a male donor with ankylosing spondylitis or in good health (not recorded which). This CDR3 is CSAPFSGRTNEQYF. The DNA of the CDR3 is TGCAGTGCTCCGTTTAGCGGGAGAACGAACGAGCAGTACTTC.